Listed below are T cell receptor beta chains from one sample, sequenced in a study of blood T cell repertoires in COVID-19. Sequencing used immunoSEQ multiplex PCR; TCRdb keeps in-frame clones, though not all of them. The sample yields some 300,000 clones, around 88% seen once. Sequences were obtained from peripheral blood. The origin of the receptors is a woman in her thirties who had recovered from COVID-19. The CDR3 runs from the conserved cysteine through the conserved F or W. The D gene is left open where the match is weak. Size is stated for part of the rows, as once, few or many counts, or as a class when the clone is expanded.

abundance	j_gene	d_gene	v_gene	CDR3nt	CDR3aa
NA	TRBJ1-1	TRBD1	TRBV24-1	TGTGCCACCAGTGATTCGACAGGGACGGGGACTGAAGCTTTCTTT	CATSDSTGTGTEAFF
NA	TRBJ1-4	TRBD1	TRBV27	TGTGCCAGCAGTTTAAACACAGGGGGCGTTAAGGAAAAACTGTTTTTT	CASSLNTGGVKEKLFF
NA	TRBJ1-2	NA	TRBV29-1	TGCAGCGTTGTGACAGGTCCAGGGGTGGGCTACACCTTC	CSVVTGPGVGYTF
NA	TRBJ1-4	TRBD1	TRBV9	TGTGCCAGCAGCCCGGGACAGTCTAAGAATGAAAAACTGTTTTTT	CASSPGQSKNEKLFF
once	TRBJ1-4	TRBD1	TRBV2	TGTGCCAGCAGTGAAGGGGACAGAGATAATGAAAAACTGTTTTTT	CASSEGDRDNEKLFF
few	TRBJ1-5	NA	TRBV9	TGTGCCAGCAGCGTAGACGGAGCCGATCAGCCCCAGCATTTT	CASSVDGADQPQHF
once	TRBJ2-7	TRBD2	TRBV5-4	TGTGCCAGCAGCTCATATAAGACTAGCGGGGGGGGCTACGAGCAGTACTTC	CASSSYKTSGGGYEQYF
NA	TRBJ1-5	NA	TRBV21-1	TGTGCCAGCAGCGGTCCCAGGGGTCGGAGGAGCAATCAGCCCCAGCATTTT	CASSGPRGRRSNQPQHF
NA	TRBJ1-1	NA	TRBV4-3	TGCGCCAGCAGCCAAGATAGAGGAGTGAACACTGAAGCTTTCTTT	CASSQDRGVNTEAFF
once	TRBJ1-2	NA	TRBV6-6	TGTGCCAGCAGTGGGCACGCTAACTATGGCTACACCTTC	CASSGHANYGYTF
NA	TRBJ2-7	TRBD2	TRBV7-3	TGTGCCAGCAGCCAAACTAGCGGGGGATACGAGCAGTACTTC	CASSQTSGGYEQYF
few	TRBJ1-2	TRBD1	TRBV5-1	TGCGCCAGCAGCTCAAAACAGGGGAGCCCCTATGGCTACACCTTC	CASSSKQGSPYGYTF
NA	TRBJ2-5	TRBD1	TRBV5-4	TGTGCCAGCAGCTTCGGGACAGGGGGTCAAGAGACCCAGTACTTC	CASSFGTGGQETQYF
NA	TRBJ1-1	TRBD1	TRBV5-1	TGCGCCAGCAGCCCGAACAGGGGCCTGAACACTGAAGCTTTCTTT	CASSPNRGLNTEAFF
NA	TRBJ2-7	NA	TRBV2	TGTGCCATGCAAATTTCCGGGAACGAGCAGTACTTC	CAMQISGNEQYF
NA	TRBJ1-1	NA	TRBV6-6	TGTGCCAGCAGACACGGGAGGGGGGCTGAAGCTTTCTTT	CASRHGRGAEAFF
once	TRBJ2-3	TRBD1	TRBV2	TGTGCCAGCAGCCCCGGGACAGGGAGGAATACGCAGTATTTT	CASSPGTGRNTQYF
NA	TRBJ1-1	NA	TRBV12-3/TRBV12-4	TGTGCCAGCAGTTTCTCAGAGGACACTGAAGCTTTCTTT	CASSFSEDTEAFF
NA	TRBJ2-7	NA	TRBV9	TGTGCCAGCAGCGCCCTCCTTCTCGACGAGCAGTACTTC	CASSALLLDEQYF
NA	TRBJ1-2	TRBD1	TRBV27	TGTGCCAGCAGTCACAGGGGGCGTATTAACTATGGCTACACCTTC	CASSHRGRINYGYTF
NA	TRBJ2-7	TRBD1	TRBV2	TGTGCCAGCCCGGGACAGGACTTTGGAGAGCAGTACTTC	CASPGQDFGEQYF
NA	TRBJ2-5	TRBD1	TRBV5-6	TGTGCCAGCAGCTTCGGCAGGGGGGAGACCCAGTACTTC	CASSFGRGETQYF
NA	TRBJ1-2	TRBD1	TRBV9	TGTGCCAGCAGCGCACGAAAGTCACAGGGGCCCGCGGACTATGGCTACACCTTC	CASSARKSQGPADYGYTF
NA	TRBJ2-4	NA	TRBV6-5	TGTGCCAGCAGTTACCTCCAGGGCCCCAAAAACATTCAGTACTTC	CASSYLQGPKNIQYF
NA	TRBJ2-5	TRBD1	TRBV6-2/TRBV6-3	TGTGCCAGCAGTTCTATGGACAGGGAAGAGACCCAGTACTTC	CASSSMDREETQYF
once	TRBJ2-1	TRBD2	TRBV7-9	TGTGCCAGCAGCTTACGGGGGGCCCCGGGACTAGCGAAGTACAATGAGCAGTTCTTC	CASSLRGAPGLAKYNEQFF
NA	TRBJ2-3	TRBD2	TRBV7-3	TGTGCCAGCAGCTTACTCGCGGGGGGGCTAGATACGCAGTATTTT	CASSLLAGGLDTQYF
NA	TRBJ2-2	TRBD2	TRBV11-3	TGTGCCAGCAGCTTAGGGGAGGGCACCGGGGAGCTGTTTTTT	CASSLGEGTGELFF
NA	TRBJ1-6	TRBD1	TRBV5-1	TGCGCCAGCAGCTTGGAGGGACAGAATTCACCCCTCCACTTT	CASSLEGQNSPLHF
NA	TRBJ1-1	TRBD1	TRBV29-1	TGCAGCGGGGACAGGGGAAACCATATTGAAGCTTTCTTT	CSGDRGNHIEAFF
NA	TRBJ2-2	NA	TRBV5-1	TGCGCCAGCAGGAGAAACACCGGGGAGCTGTTTTTT	CASRRNTGELFF
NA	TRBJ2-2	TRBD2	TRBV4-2	TGTGCCAGCAGCCAAGGAGGGCTAGCGGGGACCGGGGAGCTGTTTTTT	CASSQGGLAGTGELFF
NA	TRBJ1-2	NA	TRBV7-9	TGTGCCAGCAGCTTGGTACGTAGCACCACTAACTATGGCTACACCTTC	CASSLVRSTTNYGYTF
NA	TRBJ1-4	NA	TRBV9	TGTGCCAGCAGCCAGGGACAAAGTAATGAAAAACTGTTTTTT	CASSQGQSNEKLFF
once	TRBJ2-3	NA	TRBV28	TGTGCCAGCAGCCTTCAGGGGAGCGGAAACACAGATACGCAGTATTTT	CASSLQGSGNTDTQYF
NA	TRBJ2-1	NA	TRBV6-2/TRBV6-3	TGTGCCAGCAGCTCCAGATCCTCCGGGGTTGACAATGAGCAGTTCTTC	CASSSRSSGVDNEQFF
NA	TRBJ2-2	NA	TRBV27	TGTGCCAGCAGTCTAGGAGCAAACACCGGGGAGCTGTTTTTT	CASSLGANTGELFF
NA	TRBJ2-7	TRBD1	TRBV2	TGTGCCAGCAGGGGGGACAGGGTGGGCTACGAGCAGTACTTC	CASRGDRVGYEQYF
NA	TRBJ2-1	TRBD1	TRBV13	TGTGCCAGCAGCCCGAAGGGGGGACAGGGTAGTAATGAGCAGTTCTTC	CASSPKGGQGSNEQFF
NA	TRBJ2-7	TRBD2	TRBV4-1	TGCGCCAGCAGCCCGCAACAACTAGCGTTCTCCTATTACGAGCAGTACTTC	CASSPQQLAFSYYEQYF
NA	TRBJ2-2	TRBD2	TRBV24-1	TGTGCCACCAGCGCACGGGGGGGCTACACCGGGGAGCTGTTTTTT	CATSARGGYTGELFF
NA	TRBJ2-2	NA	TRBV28	TGTGCCAGCAGTTTGAATACAAAAAACACCGGGGAGCTGTTTTTT	CASSLNTKNTGELFF